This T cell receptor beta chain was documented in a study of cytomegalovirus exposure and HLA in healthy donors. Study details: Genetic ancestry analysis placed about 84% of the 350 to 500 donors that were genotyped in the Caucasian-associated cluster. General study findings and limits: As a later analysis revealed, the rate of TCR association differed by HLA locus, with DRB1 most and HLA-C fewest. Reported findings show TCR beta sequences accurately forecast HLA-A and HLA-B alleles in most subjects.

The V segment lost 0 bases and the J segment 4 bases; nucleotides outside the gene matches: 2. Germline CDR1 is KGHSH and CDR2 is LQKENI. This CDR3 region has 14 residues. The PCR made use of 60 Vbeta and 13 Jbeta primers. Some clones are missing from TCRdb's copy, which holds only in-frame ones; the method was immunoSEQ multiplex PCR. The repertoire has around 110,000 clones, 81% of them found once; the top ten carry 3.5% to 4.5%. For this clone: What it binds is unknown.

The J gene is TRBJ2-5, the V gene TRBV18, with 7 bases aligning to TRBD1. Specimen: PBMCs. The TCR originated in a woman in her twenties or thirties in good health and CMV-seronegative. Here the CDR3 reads CASSPPGQRETQYF. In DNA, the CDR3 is TGTGCCAGCTCACCACCGGGACAGAGAGAGACCCAGTACTTC.